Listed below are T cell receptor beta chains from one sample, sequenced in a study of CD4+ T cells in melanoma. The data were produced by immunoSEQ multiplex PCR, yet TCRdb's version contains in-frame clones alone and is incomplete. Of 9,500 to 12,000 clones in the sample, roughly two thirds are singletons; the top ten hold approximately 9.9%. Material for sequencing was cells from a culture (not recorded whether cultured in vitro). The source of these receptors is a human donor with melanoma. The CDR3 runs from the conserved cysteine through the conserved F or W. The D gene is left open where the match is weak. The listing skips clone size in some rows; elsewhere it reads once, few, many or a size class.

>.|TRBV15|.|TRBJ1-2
CATSRGGAEGGRGYTF
TGTGCCACCAGCAGAGGTGGTGCAGAGGGAGGACGGGGCTACACCTTC
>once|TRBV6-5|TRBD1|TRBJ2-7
CASRNDRGAGEQYF
TGTGCCAGCAGGAACGACAGGGGGGCGGGCGAGCAGTACTTC
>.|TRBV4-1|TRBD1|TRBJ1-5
CASSQEPKLGTGGKIINQPQHF
TGCGCCAGCAGCCAAGAGCCTAAGCTCGGGACAGGGGGGAAGATCATAAATCAGCCCCAGCATTTT
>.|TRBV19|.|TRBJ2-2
CAVHPGGGLRELFF
TGTGCCGTCCATCCGGGTGGGGGCCTGAGGGAGCTGTTTTTT
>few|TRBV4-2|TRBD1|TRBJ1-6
CASSLGRDRYNSPLHF
TGTGCCAGCAGCCTCGGCCGGGACAGATATAATTCACCCCTCCACTTT
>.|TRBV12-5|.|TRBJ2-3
CASGLAPTDTDTQYF
TGTGCTAGTGGTTTGGCCCCGACGGACACAGATACGCAGTATTTT
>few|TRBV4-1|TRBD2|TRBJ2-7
CASSREMGGGVTYEQYF
TGCGCCAGCAGCCGCGAGATGGGTGGGGGGGTTACCTACGAGCAGTACTTC
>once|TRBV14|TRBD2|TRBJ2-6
CASSQGGYSGANVLTF
TGTGCCAGCAGCCAGGGAGGGTACTCTGGGGCCAACGTCCTGACTTTC
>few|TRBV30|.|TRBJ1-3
CALGASGNTIYF
TGTGCCCTGGGGGCATCTGGAAACACCATATATTTT
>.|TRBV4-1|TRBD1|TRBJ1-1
CASSQERGRPGEGNTEAFF
TGCGCCAGCAGCCAAGAGAGGGGGCGTCCCGGCGAGGGGAACACTGAAGCTTTCTTT
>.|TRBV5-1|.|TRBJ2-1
CASRYSQGNEQFF
TGCGCCAGCAGATACTCGCAGGGAAATGAGCAGTTCTTC
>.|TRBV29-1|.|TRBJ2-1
CSGGRTNEQFF
TGCAGCGGCGGACGGACCAATGAGCAGTTCTTC
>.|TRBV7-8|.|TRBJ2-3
CASSPPLQRLTDTQYF
TGTGCCAGCAGCCCTCCTCTACAACGCCTCACAGATACGCAGTATTTT
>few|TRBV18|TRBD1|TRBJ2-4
CASSRDRGPENIQYF
TGTGCCAGCTCACGGGACAGGGGGCCCGAAAACATTCAGTACTTC
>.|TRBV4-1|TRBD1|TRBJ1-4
CATRMAGGNEKLFF
TGCGCCACCCGTATGGCAGGGGGGAATGAAAAACTGTTTTTT
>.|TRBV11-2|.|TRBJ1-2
CASSLENYGYTF
TGTGCCAGCAGCTTAGAGAACTATGGCTACACCTTC
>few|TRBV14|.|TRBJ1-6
CASSRQDGRATPLHF
TGTGCCAGCAGTCGCCAAGACGGACGTGCTACACCCCTCCACTTT
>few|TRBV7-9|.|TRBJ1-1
CASSPHRETEAFF
TGTGCCAGCAGCCCTCACAGGGAAACTGAAGCTTTCTTT
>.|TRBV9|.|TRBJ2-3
CASSVAGWGAPSTDTQYF
TGTGCCAGCAGCGTAGCGGGTTGGGGGGCACCCAGCACAGATACGCAGTATTTT
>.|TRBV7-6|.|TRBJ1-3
CASSLASGNTIYF
TGTGCCAGCAGCTTAGCATCTGGAAACACCATATATTTT
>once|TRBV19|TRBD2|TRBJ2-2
CASSRRGTGTTNTGELFF
TGTGCCAGTAGTAGGAGGGGAACCGGGACTACTAACACCGGGGAGCTGTTTTTT
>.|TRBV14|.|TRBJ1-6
CASSQGREVSPLHF
TGTGCCAGCAGCCAGGGCAGGGAGGTTTCACCCCTCCACTTT
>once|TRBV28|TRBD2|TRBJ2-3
CASSLKRGSTDTQYF
TGTGCCAGCAGTTTAAAGCGGGGGAGCACAGATACGCAGTATTTT
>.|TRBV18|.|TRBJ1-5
CASSLGAGRNQPQHF
TGTGCCAGCTCACTCGGAGCCGGACGCAATCAGCCCCAGCATTTT
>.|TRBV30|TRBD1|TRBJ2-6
CAWSAPQGSGANVLTF
TGTGCCTGGAGTGCCCCACAGGGGTCTGGGGCCAACGTCCTGACTTTC
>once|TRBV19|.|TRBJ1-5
CASSIKGPLYSNQPQHF
TGTGCCAGTAGTATCAAGGGGCCCCTATATAGCAATCAGCCCCAGCATTTT
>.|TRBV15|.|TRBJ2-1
CATSRGPGGEVYNEQFF
TGTGCCACCAGTAGAGGTCCAGGAGGGGAGGTCTACAATGAGCAGTTCTTC
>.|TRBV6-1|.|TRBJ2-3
CASSVRDTQYF
TGTGCCAGCAGTGTTCGTGATACGCAGTATTTT
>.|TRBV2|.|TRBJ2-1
CASSVGNEQFF
TGTGCCAGCAGTGTTGGTAATGAGCAGTTCTTC
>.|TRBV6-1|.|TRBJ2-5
CASSEFRGEAQETQYF
TGTGCCAGCAGTGAATTTCGAGGGGAGGCGCAAGAGACCCAGTACTTC
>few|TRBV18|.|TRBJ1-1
CASSLWGEAFF
TGTGCCAGCTCACTCTGGGGTGAAGCTTTCTTT
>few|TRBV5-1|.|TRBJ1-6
CASTTGGGLNNSPLHF
TGCGCCAGCACCACTGGTGGGGGACTGAATAATTCACCCCTCCACTTT
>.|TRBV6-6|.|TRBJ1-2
CASRDGAIRGYTF
TGTGCCAGCCGGGACGGAGCTATCCGTGGCTACACCTTC
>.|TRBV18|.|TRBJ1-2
CASSPGSGQRGYTF
TGTGCCAGCTCACCGGGTTCAGGGCAAAGGGGCTACACCTTC
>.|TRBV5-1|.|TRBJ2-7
CASHEGLRGEQYF
TGCGCCAGCCACGAGGGGCTACGGGGGGAGCAGTACTTC
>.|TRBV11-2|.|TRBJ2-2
CASSLVQGLNTGELFF
TGTGCCAGCAGCTTGGTGCAGGGCCTAAACACCGGGGAGCTGTTTTTT
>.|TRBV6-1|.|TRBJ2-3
CASRGNTDTQYF
TGTGCCAGCAGGGGGAACACAGATACGCAGTATTTT
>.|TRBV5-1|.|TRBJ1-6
CASSPTTGSDSPLHF
TGCGCCAGCAGCCCGACCACAGGGTCGGATTCACCCCTCCACTTT
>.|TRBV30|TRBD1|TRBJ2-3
CAGQPSTDTQYF
TGTGCGGGACAGCCCAGCACAGATACGCAGTATTTT
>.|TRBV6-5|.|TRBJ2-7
CASSYGDHSSYEQYF
TGTGCCAGCAGTTACGGAGATCATTCCTCCTACGAGCAGTACTTC
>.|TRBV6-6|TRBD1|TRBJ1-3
CASSYTGAGNTIYF
TGTGCCAGCAGTTACACAGGGGCTGGAAACACCATATATTTT
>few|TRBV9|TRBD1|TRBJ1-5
CASSEQGDALGGNQPQHF
TGTGCCAGCAGCGAACAGGGGGACGCGCTTGGCGGCAATCAGCCCCAGCATTTT